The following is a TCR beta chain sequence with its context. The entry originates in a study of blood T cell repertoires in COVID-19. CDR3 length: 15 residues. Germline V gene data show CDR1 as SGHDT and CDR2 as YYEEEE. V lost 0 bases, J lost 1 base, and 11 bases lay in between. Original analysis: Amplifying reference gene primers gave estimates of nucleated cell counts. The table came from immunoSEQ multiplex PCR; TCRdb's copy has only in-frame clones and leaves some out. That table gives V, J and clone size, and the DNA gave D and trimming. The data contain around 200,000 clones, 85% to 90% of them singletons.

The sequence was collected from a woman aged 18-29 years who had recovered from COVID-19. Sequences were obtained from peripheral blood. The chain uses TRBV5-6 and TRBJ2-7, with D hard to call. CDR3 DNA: TGTGCCAGCAGCTTGGGAGGTTTTCCGTCCTACGAGCAGTACGTC. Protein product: CASSLGGFPSYEQYV.